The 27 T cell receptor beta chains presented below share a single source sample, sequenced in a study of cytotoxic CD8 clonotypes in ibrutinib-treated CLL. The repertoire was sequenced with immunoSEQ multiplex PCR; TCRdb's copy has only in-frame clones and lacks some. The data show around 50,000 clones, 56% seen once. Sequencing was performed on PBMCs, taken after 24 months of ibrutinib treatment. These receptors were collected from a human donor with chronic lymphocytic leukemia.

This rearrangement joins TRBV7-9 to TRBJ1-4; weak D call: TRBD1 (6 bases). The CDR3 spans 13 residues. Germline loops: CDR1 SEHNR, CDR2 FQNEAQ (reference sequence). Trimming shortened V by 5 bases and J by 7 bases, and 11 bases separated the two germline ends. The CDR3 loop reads CASSLLGGEKLFF. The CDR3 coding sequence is TGTGCCAGCAGCCTCCTAGGGGGTGAAAAACTGTTTTTT.

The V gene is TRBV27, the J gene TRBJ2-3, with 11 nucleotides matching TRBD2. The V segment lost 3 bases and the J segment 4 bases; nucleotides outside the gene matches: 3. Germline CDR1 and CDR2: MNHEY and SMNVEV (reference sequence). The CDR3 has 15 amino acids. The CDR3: CASSFSGGAPDTQYF. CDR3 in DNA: TGTGCCAGCAGTTTTAGCGGGGGGGCCCCAGATACGCAGTATTTT.

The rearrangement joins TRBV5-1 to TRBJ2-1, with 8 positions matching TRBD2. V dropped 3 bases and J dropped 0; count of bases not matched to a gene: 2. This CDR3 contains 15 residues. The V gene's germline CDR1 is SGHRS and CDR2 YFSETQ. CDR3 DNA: TGCGCCAGCAGCTCGGGACTAGACTCCTACAATGAGCAGTTCTTC. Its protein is CASSSGLDSYNEQFF.

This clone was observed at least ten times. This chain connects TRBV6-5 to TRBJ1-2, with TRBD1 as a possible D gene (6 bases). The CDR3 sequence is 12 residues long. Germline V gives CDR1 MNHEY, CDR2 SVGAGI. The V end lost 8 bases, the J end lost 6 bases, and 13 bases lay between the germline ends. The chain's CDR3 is CASQGQKDGYTF. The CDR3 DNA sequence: TGTGCCAGCCAGGGACAAAAAGATGGCTACACCTTC.

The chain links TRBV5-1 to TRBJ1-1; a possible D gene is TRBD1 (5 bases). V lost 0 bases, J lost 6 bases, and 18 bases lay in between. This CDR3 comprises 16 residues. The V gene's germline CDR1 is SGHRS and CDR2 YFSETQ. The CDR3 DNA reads TGCGCCAGCAGCTTGGAGAGGGGAGGTGTAATCTCTGAAGCTTTCTTT. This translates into CASSLERGGVISEAFF.

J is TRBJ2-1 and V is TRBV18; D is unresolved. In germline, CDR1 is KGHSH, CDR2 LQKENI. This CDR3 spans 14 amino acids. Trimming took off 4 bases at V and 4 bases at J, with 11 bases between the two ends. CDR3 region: CASSLSDGYNEQFF. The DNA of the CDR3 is TGTGCCAGCTCACTGTCCGATGGGTACAATGAGCAGTTCTTC.

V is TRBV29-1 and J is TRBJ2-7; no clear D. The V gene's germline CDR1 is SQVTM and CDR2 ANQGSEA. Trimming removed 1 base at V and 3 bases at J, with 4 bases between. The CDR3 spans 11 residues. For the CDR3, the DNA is TGCAGCGTTGAAGGCAACTACGAGCAGTACTTC. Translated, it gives CSVEGNYEQYF.

DNA of the CDR3: TGTGCCAGCAGCTTGGTTGGTCAGGGTGATTCACCCCTCCACTTT. It is translated as CASSLVGQGDSPLHF. The V and J genes are TRBV5-4 and TRBJ1-6, with TRBD1 as a possible D gene (5 bases). Between the trimmed V and J ends, which lost 0 bases and 8 bases, there was a span of 12 bases. The CDR3 runs 15 residues. Germline V gives CDR1 SGHNT, CDR2 YYREEE (reference sequence).

DNA of the CDR3: TGTGCCAGCCGGAGTAGCCGAGACTACAATGAGCAGTTCTTC. Translated: CASRSSRDYNEQFF. The rearrangement links TRBV28 to TRBJ2-1; D remains ambiguous. Trimming left V 8 bases short and J 3 bases short, with 14 bases between. The CDR3 extends over 14 amino acids. The germline gives CDR1 MDHEN, CDR2 SYDVKM.

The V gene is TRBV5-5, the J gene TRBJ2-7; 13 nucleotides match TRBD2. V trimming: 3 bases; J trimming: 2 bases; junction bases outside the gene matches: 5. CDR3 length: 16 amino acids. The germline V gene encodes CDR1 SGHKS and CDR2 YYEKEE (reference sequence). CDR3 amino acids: CASSWVLAGGPYEQYF. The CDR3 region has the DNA TGTGCCAGCAGCTGGGTACTAGCGGGAGGGCCCTACGAGCAGTACTTC. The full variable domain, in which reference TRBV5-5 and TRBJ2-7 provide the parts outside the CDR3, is DAGVTQSPTHLIKTRGQQVTLRCSPISGHKSVSWYQQVLGQGPQFIFQYYEKEERGRGNFPDRFSARQFPNYSSELNVNALLLGDSALYLCASSWVLAGGPYEQYFGPGTRLTVT.

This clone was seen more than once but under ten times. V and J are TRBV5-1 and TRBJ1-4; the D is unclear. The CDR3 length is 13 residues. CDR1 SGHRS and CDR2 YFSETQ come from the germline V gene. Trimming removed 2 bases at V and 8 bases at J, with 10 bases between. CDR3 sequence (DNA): TGCGCCAGCAGCTTTACCATAGGGGAAAAACTGTTTTTT. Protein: CASSFTIGEKLFF. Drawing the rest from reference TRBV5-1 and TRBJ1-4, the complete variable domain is KAGVTQTPRYLIKTRGQQVTLSCSPISGHRSVSWYQQTPGQGLQFLFEYFSETQRNKGNFPGRFSGRQFSNSRSEMNVSTLELGDSALYLCASSFTIGEKLFFGSGTQLSVL.

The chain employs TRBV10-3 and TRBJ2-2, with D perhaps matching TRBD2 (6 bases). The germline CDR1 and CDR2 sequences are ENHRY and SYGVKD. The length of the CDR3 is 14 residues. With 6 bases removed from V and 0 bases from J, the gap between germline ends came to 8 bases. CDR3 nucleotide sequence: TGTGCCATCAGGCGGGGCCCGAACACCGGGGAGCTGTTTTTT. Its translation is CAIRRGPNTGELFF.

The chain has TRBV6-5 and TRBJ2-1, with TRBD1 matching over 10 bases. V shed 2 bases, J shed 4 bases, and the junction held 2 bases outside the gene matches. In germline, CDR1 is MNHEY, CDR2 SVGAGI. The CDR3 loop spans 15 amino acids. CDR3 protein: CASSYEGQGYNEQFF. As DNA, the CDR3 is TGTGCCAGCAGTTACGAGGGACAGGGGTACAATGAGCAGTTCTTC.

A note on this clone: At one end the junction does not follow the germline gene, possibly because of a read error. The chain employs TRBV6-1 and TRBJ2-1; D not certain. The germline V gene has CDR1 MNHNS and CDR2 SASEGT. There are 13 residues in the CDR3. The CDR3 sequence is CAISETAYNEQFF. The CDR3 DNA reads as TGTGCCATCAGTGAGACCGCATACAATGAGCAGTTCTTC.

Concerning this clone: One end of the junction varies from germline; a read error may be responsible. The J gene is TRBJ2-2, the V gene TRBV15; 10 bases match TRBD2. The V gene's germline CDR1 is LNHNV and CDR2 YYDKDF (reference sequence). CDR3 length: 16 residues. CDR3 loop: CATGRPSGRDTGELFF. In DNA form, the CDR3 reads TGTGCCACCGGCAGGCCCAGCGGGAGGGACACCGGGGAGCTGTTTTTT.

CDR3: CASSGTDYTQYF. The CDR3 nucleotides read TGCGCCAGCAGCGGGACAGATTATACGCAGTATTTT. This sequence joins TRBV5-1 and TRBJ2-3; 7 bases line up with TRBD1. J lost 7 bases, V lost 4 bases, and 3 bases had no gene match. The CDR3 runs to 12 residues. Germline CDR1 is SGHRS and CDR2 is YFSETQ.

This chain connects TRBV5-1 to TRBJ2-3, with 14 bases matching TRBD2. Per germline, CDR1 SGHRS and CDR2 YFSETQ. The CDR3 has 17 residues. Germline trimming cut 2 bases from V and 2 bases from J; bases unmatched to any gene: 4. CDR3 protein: CASSLRTSGRYTDTQYF. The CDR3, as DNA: TGCGCCAGCAGCTTACGGACTAGCGGGAGGTACACAGATACGCAGTATTTT.

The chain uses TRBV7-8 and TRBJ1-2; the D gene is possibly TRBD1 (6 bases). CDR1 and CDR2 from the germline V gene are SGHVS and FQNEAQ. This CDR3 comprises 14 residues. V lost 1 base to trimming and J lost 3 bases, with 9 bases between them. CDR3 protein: CASSLDRVDYGYTF. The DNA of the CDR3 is TGTGCCAGCAGCTTAGACAGGGTCGACTATGGCTACACCTTC.

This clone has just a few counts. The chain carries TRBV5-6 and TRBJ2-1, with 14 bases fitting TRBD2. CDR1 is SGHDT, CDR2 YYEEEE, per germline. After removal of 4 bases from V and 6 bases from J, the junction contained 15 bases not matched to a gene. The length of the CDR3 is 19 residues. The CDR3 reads CASSTPGLAGESYGNEQFF. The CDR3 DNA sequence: TGTGCCAGCAGCACTCCGGGACTAGCGGGGGAGAGCTACGGCAATGAGCAGTTCTTC. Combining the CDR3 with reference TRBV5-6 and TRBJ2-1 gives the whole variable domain DAGVTQSPTHLIKTRGQQVTLRCSPKSGHDTVSWYQQALGQGPQFIFQYYEEEERQRGNFPDRFSGHQFPNYSSELNVNALLLGDSALYLCASSTPGLAGESYGNEQFFGPGTRLTVL.

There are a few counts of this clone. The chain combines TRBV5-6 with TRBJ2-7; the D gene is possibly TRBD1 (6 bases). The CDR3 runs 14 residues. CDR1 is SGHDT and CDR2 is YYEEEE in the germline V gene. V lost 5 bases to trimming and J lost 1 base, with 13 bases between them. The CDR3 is CASSRSRGSYEQYV. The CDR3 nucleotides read TGTGCCAGCAGTCGTAGTAGGGGGTCCTACGAGCAGTACGTC.

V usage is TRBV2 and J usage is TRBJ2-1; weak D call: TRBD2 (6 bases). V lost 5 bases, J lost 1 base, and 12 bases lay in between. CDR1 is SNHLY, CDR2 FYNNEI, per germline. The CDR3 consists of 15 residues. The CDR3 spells CASSPPTSSYNEQFF. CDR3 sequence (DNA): TGTGCCAGCAGTCCACCGACTAGTTCCTACAATGAGCAGTTCTTC.

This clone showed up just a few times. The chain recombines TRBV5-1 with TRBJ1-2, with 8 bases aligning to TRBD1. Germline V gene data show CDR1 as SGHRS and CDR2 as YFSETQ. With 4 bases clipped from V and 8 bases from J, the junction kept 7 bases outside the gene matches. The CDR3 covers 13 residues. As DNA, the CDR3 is TGCGCCAGCAGCCCCGACAGGGGAGGAGGCTACACCTTC. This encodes CASSPDRGGGYTF.

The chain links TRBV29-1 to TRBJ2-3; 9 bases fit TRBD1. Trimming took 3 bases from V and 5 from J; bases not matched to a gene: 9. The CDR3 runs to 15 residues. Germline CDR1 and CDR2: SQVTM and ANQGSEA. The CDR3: CSVEGGTGSLDTQYF. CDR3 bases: TGCAGCGTTGAGGGAGGGACAGGGTCTTTAGATACGCAGTATTTT.

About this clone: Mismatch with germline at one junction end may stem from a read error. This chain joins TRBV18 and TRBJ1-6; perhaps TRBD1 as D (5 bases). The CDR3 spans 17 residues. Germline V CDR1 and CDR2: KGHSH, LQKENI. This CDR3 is CASPPLGGYSYNSPLHF. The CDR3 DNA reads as TGTGCCAGCCCACCTCTGGGGGGATACTCCTATAATTCACCCCTCCACTTT.

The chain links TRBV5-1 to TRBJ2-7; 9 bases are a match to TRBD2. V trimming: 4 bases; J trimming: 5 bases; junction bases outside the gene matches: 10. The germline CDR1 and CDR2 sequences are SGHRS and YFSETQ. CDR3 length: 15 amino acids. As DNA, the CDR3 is TGCGCCAGCAGCATGGGCGGGAGGGCTCGAGACGAGCAGTACTTC. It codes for CASSMGGRARDEQYF.

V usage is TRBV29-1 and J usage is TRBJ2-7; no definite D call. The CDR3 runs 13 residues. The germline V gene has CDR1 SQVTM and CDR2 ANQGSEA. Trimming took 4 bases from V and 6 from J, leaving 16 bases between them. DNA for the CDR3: TGCAGCGTTGCCCAACAGATCTGGAGCGAGCAGTACTTC. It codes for CSVAQQIWSEQYF.

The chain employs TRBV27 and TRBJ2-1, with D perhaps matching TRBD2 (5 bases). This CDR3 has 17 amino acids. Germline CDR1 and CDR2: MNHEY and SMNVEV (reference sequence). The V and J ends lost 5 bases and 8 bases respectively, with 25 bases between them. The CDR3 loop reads CASSGREPGLGTHEQFF. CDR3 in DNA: TGTGCCAGCAGTGGAAGGGAGCCGGGCCTAGGAACGCATGAGCAGTTCTTC.